This T cell receptor beta chain was found in a study of cytotoxic CD8 clonotypes in ibrutinib-treated CLL (dated by TCRdb to the early 2020s). For the wider study: The cohort was composed of more than ten relapsed/refractory and roughly 15 treatment-naive patients; IGHV unmutated status was identified in roughly 17 patients. Responses were partial in some 24 patients and complete in 2; after median around 65 months follow-up, roughly 14 stayed in remission and roughly twelve progressed. Response samples were taken after a median of approximately 13 months on treatment, ranging from about 6 to 40 months. An average of approximately 260,000 productive templates and tens of thousands of productive rearrangements was obtained per sample. Longitudinal samples were available for about 30% of the roughly 86 trial participants. Cryopreserved peripheral blood mononuclear cells were collected before treatment, at response, and at either disease progression or sustained remission. Patients were still on ibrutinib when every remission and progressive disease sample was collected.

On a MiSeq, deep resolution sequencing aimed for a depth between 1 in 1 million and 1 in 200,000 T cells, with each clonotype covered about 9.2x on average. The immunoSEQ hsTCRB Kit was used to generate the TCR beta libraries. As for the authors' bioinformatics: The data were analyzed with ImmunoSEQ Analyzer and ImmunoSEQ Data Assistant, and V, D and J gene assignments followed IMGT definitions. Clonality, which ranges from 0 to 1, was calculated by subtracting the normalized Shannon entropy of productive rearrangement frequencies from one. Only overrepresented clonotypes making up at least 0.05% of the repertoire of each patient were included in the public clonotype analysis. Some 13 age-matched healthy donor repertoires from immuneACCESS served as clonality controls. This immuneACCESS table, as held by TCRdb, lists in-frame sequences with V and J called but not all clones. Of the missing ones, under half trace to an unresolved V gene in checked studies; the others have no known cause. That table supplies the V and J calls and clone size; D and trimming were determined from the DNA. Here the sample has about 140,000 clones; roughly 80% occur a single time. The ten biggest clones cover 28% of the sample.

The investigation overall reported the following: Public clonotypes were found to be uncommon and were observed to contract or remain stable during treatment; the increase in clonality was shown to reflect expansion of private clonotypes at ibrutinib response. Sustained-remission and progressing patients did not have matched sampling times, and lymph node repertoires were not examined. Baseline clonality exceeded that of age-matched healthy donors and correlated strongly with circulating CD8+ T-cell counts. At ibrutinib response clonality went up, during sustained remission it held steady, and at progression it dropped back toward baseline.

Sample time point, as interpreted from the label and publication: 12 months on ibrutinib. For TCR beta library preparation, roughly 2 micrograms of genomic DNA was extracted from cryopreserved PBMCs. Longitudinal blood samples from CLL patients on ibrutinib monotherapy underwent high-throughput TCR beta sequencing. The patients took part in an open-label, single-center phase 2 trial of ibrutinib monotherapy. This clone has ten or more counts. Its antigen is unknown. No clone much larger than this one lies a single base away; base qualities are absent. The specimen comprised PBMCs, sampled after 12 months of ibrutinib treatment. The TCR was taken from a human donor with chronic lymphocytic leukemia.

The DNA sequence is TGTGCCAGCAGTTACTCCCGGCGGGCCTCCTCCTACGAGCAGTACTTC. The encoded protein is CASSYSRRASSYEQYF. The chain couples TRBV6-5 to TRBJ2-7, and perhaps TRBD2 as D gene, on 5 matching bases. The CDR3 contains 16 residues, cysteine and phenylalanine counted. Here the CDR3 DNA is all that survives: 48 bases in frame from base 1. A distance of 12 bases separates the germline ends of V and J, which lose 0 bases and 0 bases respectively. Taken from the germline V gene, the CDR1 and CDR2 loops are MNHEY and SVGAGI.